The entry that follows covers one TCR beta chain sequence. Antigen: not known. These data are taken from a study of metastatic and nonmetastatic thyroid tumors. Study information: Repertoires from malignant and benign thyroid patients were compared across blood and tumor or nodule tissue.

V was pared by 4 bases and J by 0 bases, with 9 bases between. Germline V gene sequence: CDR1 SNHLY, CDR2 FYNNEI. The CDR3 loop spans 14 amino acids. There were no patients who had received any treatment before thyroid surgery. In the authors' workflow: The study built a papillary thyroid cancer distant-metastasis classifier from CDR3 differences across clinicopathological groups. MiXCR reprocessed the PCR reads for TCRdb. TCRdb, not the original authors, processed these V and J calls. Here the sample spans over 6,500 clones, about 29% being singletons. Points from the study as a whole: Reports indicated that malignant thyroid tumors showed significantly higher TCR beta diversity than benign nodules did, in blood and tumor.

The sequenced sample consisted of tumor tissue. The genes are TRBV2 and TRBJ1-2; no definite D call. The sequence was obtained from a female donor with papillary thyroid cancer or a benign thyroid nodule (not recorded which). Some clones in this sample may be carry-over from other donors' samples. The CDR3 nucleotides are TGTGCCAGCAGTGTTGTGACAACTAACTATGGCTACACCTTC. Its translation is CASSVVTTNYGYTF. Variable domain in full (rest from reference TRBV2 and TRBJ1-2): EPEVTQTPSHQVTQMGQEVILRCVPISNHLYFYWYRQILGQKVEFLVSFYNNEISEKSEIFDDQFSVERPDGSNFTLKIRSTKLEDSAMYFCASSVVTTNYGYTFGSGTRLTVV.